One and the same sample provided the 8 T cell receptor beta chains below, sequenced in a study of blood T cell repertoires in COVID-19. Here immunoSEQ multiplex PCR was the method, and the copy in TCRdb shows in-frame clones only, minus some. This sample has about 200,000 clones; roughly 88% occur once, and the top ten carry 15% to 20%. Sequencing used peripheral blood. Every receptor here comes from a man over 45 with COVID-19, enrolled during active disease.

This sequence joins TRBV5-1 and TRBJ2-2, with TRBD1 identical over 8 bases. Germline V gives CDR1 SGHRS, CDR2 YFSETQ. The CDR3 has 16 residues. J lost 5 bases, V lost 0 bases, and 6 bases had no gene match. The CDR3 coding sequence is TGCGCCAGCAGCTTGGGCGGGACAGGCGGGACCGGGGAGCTGTTTTTT. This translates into CASSLGGTGGTGELFF.

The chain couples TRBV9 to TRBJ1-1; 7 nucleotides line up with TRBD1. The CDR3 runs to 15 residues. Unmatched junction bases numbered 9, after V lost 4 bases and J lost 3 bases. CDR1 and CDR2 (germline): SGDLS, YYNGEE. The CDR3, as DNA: TGTGCCAGCAGCACAACGACAGGGTCCTACACTGAAGCTTTCTTT. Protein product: CASSTTTGSYTEAFF.

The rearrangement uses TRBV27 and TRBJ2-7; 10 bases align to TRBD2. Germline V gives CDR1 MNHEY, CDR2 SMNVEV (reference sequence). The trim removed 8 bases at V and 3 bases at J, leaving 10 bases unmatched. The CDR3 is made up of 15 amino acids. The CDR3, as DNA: TGTGCCAGCGCTTCTAGCGGGAGCTCCCTCTACGAGCAGTACTTC. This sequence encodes CASASSGSSLYEQYF.

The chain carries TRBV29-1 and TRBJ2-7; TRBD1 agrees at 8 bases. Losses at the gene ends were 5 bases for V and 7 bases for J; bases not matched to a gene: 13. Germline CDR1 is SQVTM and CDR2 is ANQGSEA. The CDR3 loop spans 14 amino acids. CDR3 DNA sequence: TGCAGCGTTTACACGCAGGGGGCCACTAGGGAGCAGTACTTC. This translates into CSVYTQGATREQYF.

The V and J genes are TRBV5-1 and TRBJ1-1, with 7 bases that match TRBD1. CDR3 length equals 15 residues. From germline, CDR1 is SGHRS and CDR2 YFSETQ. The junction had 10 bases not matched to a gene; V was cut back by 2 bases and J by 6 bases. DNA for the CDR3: TGCGCCAGCAGCTTCGGACGGGACAGTGCTTCTGAAGCTTTCTTT. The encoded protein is CASSFGRDSASEAFF.

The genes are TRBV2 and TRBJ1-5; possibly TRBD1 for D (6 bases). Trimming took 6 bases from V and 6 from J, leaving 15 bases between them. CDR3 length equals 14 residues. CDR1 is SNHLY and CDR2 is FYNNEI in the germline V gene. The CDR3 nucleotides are TGTGCCAGCAGGGACAGAACAACGGGTCAGCCCCAGCATTTT. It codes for CASRDRTTGQPQHF.

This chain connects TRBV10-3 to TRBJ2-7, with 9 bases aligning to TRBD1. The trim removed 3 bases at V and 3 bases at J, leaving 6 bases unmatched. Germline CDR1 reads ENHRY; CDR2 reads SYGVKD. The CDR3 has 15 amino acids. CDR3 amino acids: CAISDPGQGLYEQYF. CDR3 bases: TGTGCCATCAGTGACCCGGGACAGGGCCTCTACGAGCAGTACTTC.

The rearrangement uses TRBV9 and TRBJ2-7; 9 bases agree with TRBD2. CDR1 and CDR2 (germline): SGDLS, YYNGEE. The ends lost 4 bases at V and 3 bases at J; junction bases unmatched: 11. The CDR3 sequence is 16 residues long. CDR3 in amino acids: CASSPTVAGALYEQYF. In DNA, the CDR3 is TGTGCCAGCAGCCCAACAGTAGCGGGAGCCCTCTACGAGCAGTACTTC. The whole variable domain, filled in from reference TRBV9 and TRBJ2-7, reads DSGVTQTPKHLITATGQRVTLRCSPRSGDLSVYWYQQSLDQGLQFLIQYYNGEERAKGNILERFSAQQFPDLHSELNLSSLELGDSALYFCASSPTVAGALYEQYFGPGTRLTVT.